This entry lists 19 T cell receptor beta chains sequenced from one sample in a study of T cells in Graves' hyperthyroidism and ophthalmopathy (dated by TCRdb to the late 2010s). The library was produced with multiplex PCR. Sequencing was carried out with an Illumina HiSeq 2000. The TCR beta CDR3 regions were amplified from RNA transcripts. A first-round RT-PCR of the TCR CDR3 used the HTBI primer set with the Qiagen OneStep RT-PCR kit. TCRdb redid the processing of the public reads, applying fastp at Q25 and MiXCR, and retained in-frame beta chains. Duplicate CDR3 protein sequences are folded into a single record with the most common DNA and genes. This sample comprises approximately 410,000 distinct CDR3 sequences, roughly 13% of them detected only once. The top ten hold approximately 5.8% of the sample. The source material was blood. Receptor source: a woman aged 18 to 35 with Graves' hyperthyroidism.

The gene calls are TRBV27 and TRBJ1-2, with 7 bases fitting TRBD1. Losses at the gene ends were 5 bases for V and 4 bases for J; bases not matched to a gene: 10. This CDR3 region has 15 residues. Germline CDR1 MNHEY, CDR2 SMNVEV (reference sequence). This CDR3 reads CASSVLGGSGYGYTF. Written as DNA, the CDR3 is TGTGCCAGCAGTGTCCTAGGGGGCTCTGGCTATGGCTACACCTTC.

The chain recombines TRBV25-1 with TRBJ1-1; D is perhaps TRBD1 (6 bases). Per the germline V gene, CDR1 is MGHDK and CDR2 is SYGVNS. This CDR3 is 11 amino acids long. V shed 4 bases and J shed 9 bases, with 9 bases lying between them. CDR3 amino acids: CASSVGAKAFF. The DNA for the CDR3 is TGTGCCAGCAGTGTGGGGGCGAAAGCTTTCTTT.

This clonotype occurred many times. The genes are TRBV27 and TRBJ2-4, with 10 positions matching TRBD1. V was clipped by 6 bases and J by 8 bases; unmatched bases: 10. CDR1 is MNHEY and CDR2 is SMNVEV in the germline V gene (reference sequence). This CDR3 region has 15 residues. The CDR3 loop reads CASSPWDRGDDIQYF. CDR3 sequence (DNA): TGTGCCAGCAGCCCTTGGGACAGGGGTGACGACATTCAGTACTTC.

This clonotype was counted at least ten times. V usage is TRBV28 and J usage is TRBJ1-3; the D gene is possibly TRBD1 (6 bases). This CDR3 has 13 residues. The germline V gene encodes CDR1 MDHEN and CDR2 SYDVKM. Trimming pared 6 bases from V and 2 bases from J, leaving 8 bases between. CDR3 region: CASSGGPGNTIYF. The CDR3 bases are TGTGCCAGCAGCGGGGGGCCTGGAAACACCATATATTTT.

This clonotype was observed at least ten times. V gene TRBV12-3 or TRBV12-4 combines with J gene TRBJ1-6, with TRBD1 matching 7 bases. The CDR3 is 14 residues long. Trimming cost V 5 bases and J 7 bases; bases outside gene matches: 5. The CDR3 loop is CASSQTGLNSPLHF. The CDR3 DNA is TGTGCCAGCAGTCAGACAGGGCTAAATTCACCCCTCCACTTT.

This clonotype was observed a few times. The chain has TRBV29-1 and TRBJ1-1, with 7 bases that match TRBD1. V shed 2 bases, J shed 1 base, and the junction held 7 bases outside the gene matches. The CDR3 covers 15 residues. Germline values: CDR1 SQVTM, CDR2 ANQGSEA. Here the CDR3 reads CSVEPSGGANTEAFF. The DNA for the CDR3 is TGCAGCGTTGAACCTTCAGGGGGTGCGAACACTGAAGCTTTCTTT.

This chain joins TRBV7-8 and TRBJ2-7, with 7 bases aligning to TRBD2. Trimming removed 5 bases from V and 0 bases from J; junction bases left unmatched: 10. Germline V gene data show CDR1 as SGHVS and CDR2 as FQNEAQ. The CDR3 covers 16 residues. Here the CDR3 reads CASSQGWRESSYEQYF. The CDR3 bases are TGTGCCAGCAGCCAGGGTTGGCGGGAGAGCTCCTACGAGCAGTACTTC. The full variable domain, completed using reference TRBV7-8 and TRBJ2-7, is GAGVSQSPRYKVAKRGQDVALRCDPISGHVSLFWYQQALGQGPEFLTYFQNEAQLDKSGLPSDRFFAERPEGSVSTLKIQRTQQEDSAVYLCASSQGWRESSYEQYFGPGTRLTVT.

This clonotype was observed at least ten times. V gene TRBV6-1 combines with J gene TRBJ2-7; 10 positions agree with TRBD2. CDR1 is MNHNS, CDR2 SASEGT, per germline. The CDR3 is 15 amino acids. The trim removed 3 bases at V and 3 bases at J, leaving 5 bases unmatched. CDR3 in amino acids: CASSEDGTSVYEQYF. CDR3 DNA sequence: TGTGCCAGCAGTGAGGATGGGACTAGCGTCTACGAGCAGTACTTC.

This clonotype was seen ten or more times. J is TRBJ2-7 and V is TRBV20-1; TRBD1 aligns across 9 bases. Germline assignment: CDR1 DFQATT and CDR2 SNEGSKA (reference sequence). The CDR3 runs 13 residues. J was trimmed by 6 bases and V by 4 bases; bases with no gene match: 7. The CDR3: CSATQDRGGEQYF. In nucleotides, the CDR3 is TGCAGTGCTACACAAGACAGGGGGGGCGAGCAGTACTTC.

The CDR3 here is CSARSSGPNNSPLHF. The CDR3 DNA sequence: TGCAGTGCTAGAAGTTCGGGACCGAATAATTCACCCCTCCACTTT. V usage is TRBV20-1 and J usage is TRBJ1-6, with D possibly TRBD1 on 5 matching bases. The germline CDR1 and CDR2 sequences are DFQATT and SNEGSKA (reference sequence). The CDR3 length is 15 residues. The ends were cut back, 2 bases at V and 5 bases at J, with 13 bases in the middle.

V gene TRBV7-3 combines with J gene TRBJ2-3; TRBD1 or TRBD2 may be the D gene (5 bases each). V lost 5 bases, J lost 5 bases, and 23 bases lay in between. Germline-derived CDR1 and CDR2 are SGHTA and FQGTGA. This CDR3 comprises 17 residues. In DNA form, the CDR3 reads TGTGCCAGCAGCCAGGAGGCCCCTCTAAGGGGAAAAGATACGCAGTATTTT. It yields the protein CASSQEAPLRGKDTQYF.

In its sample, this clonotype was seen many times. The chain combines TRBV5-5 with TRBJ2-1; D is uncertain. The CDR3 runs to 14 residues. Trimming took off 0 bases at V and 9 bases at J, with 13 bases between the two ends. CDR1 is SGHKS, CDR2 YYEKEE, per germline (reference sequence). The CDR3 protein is CASSLEGTGSEQFF. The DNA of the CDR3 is TGTGCCAGCAGCTTGGAGGGAACGGGCAGTGAGCAGTTCTTC.

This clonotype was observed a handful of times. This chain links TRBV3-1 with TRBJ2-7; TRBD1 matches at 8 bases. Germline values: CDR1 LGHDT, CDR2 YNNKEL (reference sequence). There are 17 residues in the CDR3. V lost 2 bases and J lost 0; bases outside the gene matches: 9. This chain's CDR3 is CASSQSDRGMPSYEQYF. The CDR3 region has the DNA TGTGCCAGCAGCCAAAGTGACAGGGGTATGCCCTCCTACGAGCAGTACTTC.

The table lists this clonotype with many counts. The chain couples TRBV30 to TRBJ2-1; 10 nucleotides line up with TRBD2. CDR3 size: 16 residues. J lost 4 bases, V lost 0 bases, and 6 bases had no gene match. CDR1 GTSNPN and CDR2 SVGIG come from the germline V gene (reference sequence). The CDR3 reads CAWSVGIAGGYNEQFF. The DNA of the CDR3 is TGTGCCTGGAGTGTAGGAATAGCGGGAGGATACAATGAGCAGTTCTTC.

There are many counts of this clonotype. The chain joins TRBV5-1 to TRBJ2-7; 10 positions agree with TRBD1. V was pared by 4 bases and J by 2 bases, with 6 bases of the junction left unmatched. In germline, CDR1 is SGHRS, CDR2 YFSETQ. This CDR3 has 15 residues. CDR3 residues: CASSTTGQGAYEQYF. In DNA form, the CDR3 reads TGCGCCAGCAGCACCACAGGACAGGGGGCCTACGAGCAGTACTTC.

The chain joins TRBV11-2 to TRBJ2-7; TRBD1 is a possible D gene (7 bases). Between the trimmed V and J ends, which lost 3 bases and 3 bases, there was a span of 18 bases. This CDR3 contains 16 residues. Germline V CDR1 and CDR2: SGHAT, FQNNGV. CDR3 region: CASSFRRGTVGYEQYF. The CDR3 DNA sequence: TGTGCCAGCAGCTTTCGCCGCGGGACAGTTGGCTACGAGCAGTACTTC.

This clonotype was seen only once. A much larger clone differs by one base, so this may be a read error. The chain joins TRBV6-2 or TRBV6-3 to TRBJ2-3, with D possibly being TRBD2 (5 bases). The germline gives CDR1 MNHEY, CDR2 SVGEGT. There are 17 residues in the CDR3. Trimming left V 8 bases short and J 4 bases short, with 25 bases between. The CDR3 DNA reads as TGTGCCAGCGCAGTTATATTAGGGCTCTCCGGGGCAGATACGCAGTATTTT. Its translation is CASAVILGLSGADTQYF.

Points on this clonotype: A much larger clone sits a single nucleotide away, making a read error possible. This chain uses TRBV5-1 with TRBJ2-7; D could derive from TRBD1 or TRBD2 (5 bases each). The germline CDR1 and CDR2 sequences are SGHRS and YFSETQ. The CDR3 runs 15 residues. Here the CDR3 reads CASSLKGTGSFERYF. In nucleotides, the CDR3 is TGCGCCAGCAGCTTGAAGGGGACCGGCAGTTTCGAGCGGTACTTC.

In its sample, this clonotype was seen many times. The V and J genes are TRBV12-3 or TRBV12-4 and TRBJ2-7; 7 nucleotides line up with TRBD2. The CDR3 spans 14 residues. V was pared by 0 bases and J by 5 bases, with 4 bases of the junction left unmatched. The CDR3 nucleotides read TGTGCCAGCAGTTTAGCGGGAGGGCCTCACGAGCAGTACTTC. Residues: CASSLAGGPHEQYF.